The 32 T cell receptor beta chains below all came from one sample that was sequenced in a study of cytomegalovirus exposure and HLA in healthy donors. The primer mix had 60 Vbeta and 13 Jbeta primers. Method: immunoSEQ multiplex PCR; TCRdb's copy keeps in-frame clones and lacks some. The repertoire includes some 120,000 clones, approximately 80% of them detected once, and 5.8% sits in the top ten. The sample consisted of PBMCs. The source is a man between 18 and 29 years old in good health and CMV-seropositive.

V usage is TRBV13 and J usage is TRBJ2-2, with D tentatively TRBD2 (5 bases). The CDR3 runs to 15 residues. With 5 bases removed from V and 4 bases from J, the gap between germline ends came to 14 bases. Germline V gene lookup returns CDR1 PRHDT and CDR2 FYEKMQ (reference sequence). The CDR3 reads CASSPRGLITGELFF. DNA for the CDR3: TGTGCCAGCAGCCCAAGAGGACTTATCACCGGGGAGCTGTTTTTT.

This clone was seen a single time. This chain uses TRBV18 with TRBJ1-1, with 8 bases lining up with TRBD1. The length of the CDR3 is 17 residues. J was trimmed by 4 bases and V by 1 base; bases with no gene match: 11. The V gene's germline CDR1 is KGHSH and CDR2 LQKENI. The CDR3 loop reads CASSPLGDRGIGTEAFF. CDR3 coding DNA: TGTGCCAGCTCACCACTGGGAGACAGGGGAATCGGCACTGAAGCTTTCTTT.

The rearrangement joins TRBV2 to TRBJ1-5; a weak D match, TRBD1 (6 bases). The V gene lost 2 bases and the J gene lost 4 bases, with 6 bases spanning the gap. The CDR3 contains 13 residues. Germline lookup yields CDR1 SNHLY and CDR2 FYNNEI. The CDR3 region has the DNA TGTGCCAGCAGTGAAAGGGGGAATCAGCCCCAGCATTTT. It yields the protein CASSERGNQPQHF.

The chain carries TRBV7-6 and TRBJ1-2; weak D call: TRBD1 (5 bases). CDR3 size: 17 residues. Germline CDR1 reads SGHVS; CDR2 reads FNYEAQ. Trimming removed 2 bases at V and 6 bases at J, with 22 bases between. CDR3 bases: TGTGCCAGCAGCTTATCCTCGGGGGTGCAGGGAGGAGATGGCTACACCTTC. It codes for CASSLSSGVQGGDGYTF.

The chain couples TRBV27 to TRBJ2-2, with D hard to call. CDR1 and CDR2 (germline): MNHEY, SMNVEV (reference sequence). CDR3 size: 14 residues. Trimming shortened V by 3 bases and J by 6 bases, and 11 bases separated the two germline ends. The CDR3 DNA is TGTGCCAGCAGTTTCAGTCCTTTGCCCGGGGAGCTGTTTTTT. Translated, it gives CASSFSPLPGELFF.

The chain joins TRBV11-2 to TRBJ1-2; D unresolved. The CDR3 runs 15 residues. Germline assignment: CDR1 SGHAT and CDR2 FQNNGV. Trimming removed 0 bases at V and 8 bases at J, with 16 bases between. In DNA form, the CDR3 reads TGTGCCAGCAGCTTAGAGTTCTCGGGCCAGCGGGGCTACACCTTC. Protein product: CASSLEFSGQRGYTF.

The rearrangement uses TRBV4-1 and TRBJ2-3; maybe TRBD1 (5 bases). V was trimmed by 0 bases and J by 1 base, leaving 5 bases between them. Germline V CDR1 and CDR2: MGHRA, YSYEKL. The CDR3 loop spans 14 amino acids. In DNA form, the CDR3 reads TGCGCCAGCAGCCAAGACAGGGGCACAGATACGCAGTATTTT. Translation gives CASSQDRGTDTQYF.

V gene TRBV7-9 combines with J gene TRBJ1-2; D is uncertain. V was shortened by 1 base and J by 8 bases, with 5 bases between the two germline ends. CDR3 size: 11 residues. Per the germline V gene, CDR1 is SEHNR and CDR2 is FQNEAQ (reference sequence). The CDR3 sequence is CASSLDKGYTF. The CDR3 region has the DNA TGTGCCAGCAGCTTAGACAAGGGCTACACCTTC.

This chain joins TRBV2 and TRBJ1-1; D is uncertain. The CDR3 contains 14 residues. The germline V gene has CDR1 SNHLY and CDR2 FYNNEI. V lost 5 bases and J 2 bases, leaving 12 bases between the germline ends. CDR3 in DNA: TGTGCCAGCAGTTGGGGAGACTCTAACACTGAAGCTTTCTTT. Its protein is CASSWGDSNTEAFF.

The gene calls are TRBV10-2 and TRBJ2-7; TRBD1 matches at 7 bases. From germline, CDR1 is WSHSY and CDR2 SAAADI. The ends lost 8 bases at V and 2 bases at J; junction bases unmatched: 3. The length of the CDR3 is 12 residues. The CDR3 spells CASSGTAYEQYF. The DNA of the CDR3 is TGCGCCAGCTCCGGGACAGCCTACGAGCAGTACTTC.

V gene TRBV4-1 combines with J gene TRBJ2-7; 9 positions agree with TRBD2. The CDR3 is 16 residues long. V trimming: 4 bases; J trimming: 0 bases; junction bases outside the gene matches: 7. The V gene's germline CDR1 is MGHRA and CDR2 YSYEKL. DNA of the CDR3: TGCGCCAGCAGCCCCAGGGGTAGCGGGAGCTCCTACGAGCAGTACTTC. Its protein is CASSPRGSGSSYEQYF.

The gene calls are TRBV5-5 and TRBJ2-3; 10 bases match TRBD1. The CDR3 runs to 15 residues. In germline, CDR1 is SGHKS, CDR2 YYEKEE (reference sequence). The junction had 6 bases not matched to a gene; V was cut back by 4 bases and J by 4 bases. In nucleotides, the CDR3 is TGTGCCAGCAGCCGACAGGGGGCTGGTTCAGATACGCAGTATTTT. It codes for CASSRQGAGSDTQYF. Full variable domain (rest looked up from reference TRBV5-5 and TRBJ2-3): DAGVTQSPTHLIKTRGQQVTLRCSPISGHKSVSWYQQVLGQGPQFIFQYYEKEERGRGNFPDRFSARQFPNYSSELNVNALLLGDSALYLCASSRQGAGSDTQYFGPGTRLTVL.

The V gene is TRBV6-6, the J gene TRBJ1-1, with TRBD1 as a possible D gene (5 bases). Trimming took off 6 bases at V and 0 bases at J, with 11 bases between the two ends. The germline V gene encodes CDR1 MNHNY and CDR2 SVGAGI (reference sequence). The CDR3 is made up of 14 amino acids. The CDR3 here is CASSRQTLNTEAFF. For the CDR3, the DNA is TGTGCCAGCAGCCGACAGACTTTGAACACTGAAGCTTTCTTT.

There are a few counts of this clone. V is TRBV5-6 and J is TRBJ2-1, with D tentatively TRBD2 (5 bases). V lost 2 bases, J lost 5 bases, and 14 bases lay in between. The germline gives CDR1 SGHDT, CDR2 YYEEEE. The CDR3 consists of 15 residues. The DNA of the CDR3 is TGTGCCAGCAGCTTCTTTACTAGTTGGGACAATGAGCAGTTCTTC. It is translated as CASSFFTSWDNEQFF.

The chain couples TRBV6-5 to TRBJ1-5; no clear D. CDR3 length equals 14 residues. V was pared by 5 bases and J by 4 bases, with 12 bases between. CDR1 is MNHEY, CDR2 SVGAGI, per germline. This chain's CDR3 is CASSEVSVNQPQHF. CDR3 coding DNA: TGTGCCAGCAGTGAAGTATCGGTAAATCAGCCCCAGCATTTT.

Written as DNA, the CDR3 is TGTGCCAGCAGCGTAGCAGGGACAGCTAATTCACCCCTCCACTTT. It is translated as CASSVAGTANSPLHF. J is TRBJ1-6 and V is TRBV9; TRBD1 aligns across 7 bases. Trimming removed 0 bases from V and 6 bases from J; junction bases left unmatched: 3. The CDR3 is 15 residues long. Looked up from germline, CDR1 is SGDLS and CDR2 is YYNGEE.

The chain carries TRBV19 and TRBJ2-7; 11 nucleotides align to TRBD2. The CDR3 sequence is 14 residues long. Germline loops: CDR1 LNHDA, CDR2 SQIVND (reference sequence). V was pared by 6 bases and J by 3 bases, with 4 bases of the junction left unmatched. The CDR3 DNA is TGTGCCAGTAGGCTAGCGGGAGGCGTCTACGAGCAGTACTTC. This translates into CASRLAGGVYEQYF.

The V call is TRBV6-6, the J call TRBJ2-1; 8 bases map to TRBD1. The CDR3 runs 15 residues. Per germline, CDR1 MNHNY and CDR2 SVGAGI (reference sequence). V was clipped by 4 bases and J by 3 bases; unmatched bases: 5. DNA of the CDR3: TGTGCCAGCAGTTCCTCCGGGACAGGCTACAATGAGCAGTTCTTC. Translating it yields CASSSSGTGYNEQFF.

The CDR3 region has the DNA TGTGCCAGCAGACCACTAGCGGGGGCGACCACCGGGGAGCTGTTTTTT. It is translated as CASRPLAGATTGELFF. The V gene is TRBV7-2, the J gene TRBJ2-2; the match to TRBD2 covers 11 bases. Germline-derived CDR1 and CDR2 are SGHTA and FQGNSA. Unmatched junction bases numbered 7, after V lost 6 bases and J lost 4 bases. This CDR3 has 16 residues.

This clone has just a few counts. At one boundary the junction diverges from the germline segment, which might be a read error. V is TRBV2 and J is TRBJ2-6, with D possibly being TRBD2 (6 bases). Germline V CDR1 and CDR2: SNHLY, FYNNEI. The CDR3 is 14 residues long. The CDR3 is CASSWDSGANGLTF. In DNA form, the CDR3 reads TGTGCCAGCAGTTGGGACTCTGGGGCCAACGGCCTGACTTTC.

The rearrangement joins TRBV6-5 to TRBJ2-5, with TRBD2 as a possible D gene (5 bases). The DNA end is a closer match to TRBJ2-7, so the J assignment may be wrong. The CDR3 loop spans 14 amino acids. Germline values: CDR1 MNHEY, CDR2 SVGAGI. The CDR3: CASSSTGKSYEQYF. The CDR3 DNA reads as TGTGCCAGCAGTTCAACCGGGAAATCCTACGAGCAGTACTTC.

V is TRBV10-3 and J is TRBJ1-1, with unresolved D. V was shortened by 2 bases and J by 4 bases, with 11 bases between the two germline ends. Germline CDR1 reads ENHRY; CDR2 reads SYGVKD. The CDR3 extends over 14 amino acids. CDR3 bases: TGTGCCATCAGTGAGCTGACCGGGGTCACTGAAGCTTTCTTT. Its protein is CAISELTGVTEAFF.

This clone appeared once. DNA for the CDR3: TGCAGCGTTTTACCGGGAAATAGATCCTACGAGCAGTACTTC. Amino acid sequence: CSVLPGNRSYEQYF. The V call is TRBV29-1, the J call TRBJ2-7, with D maybe TRBD2 (5 bases). The CDR3 covers 14 residues. CDR1 and CDR2 from the germline V gene are SQVTM and ANQGSEA. The V end lost 5 bases, the J end lost 1 base, and 15 bases lay between the germline ends.

Here the CDR3 reads CASSQGGTTDTQYF. The CDR3 DNA sequence: TGTGCCAGCAGCCAAGGAGGGACCACAGATACGCAGTATTTT. The chain uses TRBV7-3 and TRBJ2-3, with a possible D match to TRBD2 (6 bases). Trimming removed 5 bases from V and 2 bases from J, with 11 bases in between. The CDR3 totals 14 residues. CDR1 is SGHTA and CDR2 is FQGTGA in the germline V gene.

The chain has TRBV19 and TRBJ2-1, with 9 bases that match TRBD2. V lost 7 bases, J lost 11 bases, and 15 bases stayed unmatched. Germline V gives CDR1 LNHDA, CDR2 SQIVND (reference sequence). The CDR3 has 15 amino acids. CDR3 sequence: CASTPSPAGGSKQFF. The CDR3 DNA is TGTGCCAGTACCCCATCTCCAGCGGGGGGCTCTAAGCAGTTCTTC.

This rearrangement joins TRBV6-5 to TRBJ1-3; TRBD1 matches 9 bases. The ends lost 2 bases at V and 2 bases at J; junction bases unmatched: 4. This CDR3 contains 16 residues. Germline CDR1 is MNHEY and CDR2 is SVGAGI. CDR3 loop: CASSYRRTGAGNTIYF. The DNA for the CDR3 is TGTGCCAGCAGTTACCGTAGGACAGGGGCTGGAAACACCATATATTTT.

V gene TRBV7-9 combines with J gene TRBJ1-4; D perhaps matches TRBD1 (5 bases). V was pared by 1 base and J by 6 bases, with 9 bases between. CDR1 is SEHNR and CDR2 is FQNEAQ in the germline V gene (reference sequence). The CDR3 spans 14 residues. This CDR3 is CASSLGTPDEKLFF. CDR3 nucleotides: TGTGCCAGCAGCTTAGGGACACCGGATGAAAAACTGTTTTTT.

CDR3 in DNA: TGTGCCAGTAGTATAAACACAGGGGTGACTGAAGCTTTCTTT. Residues: CASSINTGVTEAFF. The gene calls are TRBV19 and TRBJ1-1; 7 nucleotides match TRBD1. V lost 2 bases to trimming and J lost 5 bases; unmatched junction nucleotides: 5. The CDR3 contains 14 residues. Germline loops: CDR1 LNHDA, CDR2 SQIVND (reference sequence).

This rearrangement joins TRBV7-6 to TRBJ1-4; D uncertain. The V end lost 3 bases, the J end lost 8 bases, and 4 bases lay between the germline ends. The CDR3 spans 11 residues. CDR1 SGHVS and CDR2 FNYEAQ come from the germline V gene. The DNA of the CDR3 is TGTGCCAGCAGCTTCGGGGAAAAACTGTTTTTT. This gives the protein CASSFGEKLFF.

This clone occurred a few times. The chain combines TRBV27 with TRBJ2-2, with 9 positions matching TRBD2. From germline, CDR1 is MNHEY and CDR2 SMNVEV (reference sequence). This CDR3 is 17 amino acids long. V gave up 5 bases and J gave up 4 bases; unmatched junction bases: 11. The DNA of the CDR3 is TGTGCCAGCAGTGCCCAGACTAGCGGTAGGGTCACCGGGGAGCTGTTTTTT. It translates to CASSAQTSGRVTGELFF.

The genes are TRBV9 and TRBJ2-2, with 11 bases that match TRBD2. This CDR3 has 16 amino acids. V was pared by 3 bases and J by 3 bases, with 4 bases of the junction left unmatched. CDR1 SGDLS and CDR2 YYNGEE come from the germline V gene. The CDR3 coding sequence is TGTGCCAGCAGCGAAGGACTAGCGGGTTACACCGGGGAGCTGTTTTTT. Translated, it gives CASSEGLAGYTGELFF.

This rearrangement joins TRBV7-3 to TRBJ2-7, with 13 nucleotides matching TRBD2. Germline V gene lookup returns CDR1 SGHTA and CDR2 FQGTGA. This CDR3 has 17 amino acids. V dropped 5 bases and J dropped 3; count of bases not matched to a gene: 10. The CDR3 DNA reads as TGTGCCAGCAGCCTCGGGACTAGCGGGAACTTTAGCTACGAGCAGTACTTC. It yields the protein CASSLGTSGNFSYEQYF.